The following is a T cell receptor (beta chain) sequence with its context. The antigen is undetermined. Orbital computed tomography and thyroid ultrasound, together with serum TRAb and thyroxine and clinical symptoms, were used for diagnoses. PBMCs were derived from approximately 10 ml fresh peripheral blood. V dropped 7 bases and J dropped 5; count of bases not matched to a gene: 8. This CDR3 has 14 residues. Germline V lookup: CDR1 SQVTM, CDR2 ANQGSEA. These data belong to a study of T cells in Graves' hyperthyroidism and ophthalmopathy. Study at large: Peripheral blood collection took place at initial diagnosis, before any treatment. Study conclusions and caveats: Most clonotypes that expanded in the thyroid above 0.001 also showed up in blood.

RNA transcripts served as the template for amplifying TCR beta CDR3 regions. Carried out on the TCR CDR3, a first-round RT-PCR used the HTBI primer set. TCRdb ran MiXCR on the multiplex PCR reads and lists one entry per CDR3 protein. The table shows some 300,000 distinct CDR3 sequences, with around a fifth occurring only once. This clonotype was sampled from a man aged 45-65 years with Graves' ophthalmopathy. V gene TRBV29-1 combines with J gene TRBJ2-3; 11 bases agree with TRBD1. Sample: blood. In DNA form, the CDR3 reads TGCAGCGCCGGACAGGGGGCAAATGGAGATACGCAGTATTTT. The encoded protein is CSAGQGANGDTQYF.